The 2 T cell receptor beta chains below come from one sample, sequenced in a study of blood T cell repertoires in COVID-19. Here immunoSEQ multiplex PCR was the method, and the copy in TCRdb shows in-frame clones only, minus some. The table includes roughly 170,000 clones, roughly four fifths detected once. The source material was peripheral blood. These receptors were collected from a man aged 40-50 years who had recovered from COVID-19.

This chain uses TRBV5-6 with TRBJ2-5; 11 bases fit TRBD1. Per the germline V gene, CDR1 is SGHDT and CDR2 is YYEEEE. CDR3 length: 15 amino acids. After removal of 4 bases from V and 5 bases from J, the junction contained 7 bases not matched to a gene. The CDR3, as DNA: TGTGCCAGCAGCGCGAAGGGACAGGGGGGTGAGACCCAGTACTTC. It encodes CASSAKGQGGETQYF.

The chain recombines TRBV9 with TRBJ1-4; D ambiguous. The ends were cut back, 3 bases at V and 0 bases at J, with 9 bases in the middle. The CDR3 covers 15 residues. Germline loops: CDR1 SGDLS, CDR2 YYNGEE. The CDR3 nucleotides are TGTGCCAGCAGCGCCGGGGAAGCAACTAATGAAAAACTGTTTTTT. This codes for CASSAGEATNEKLFF.